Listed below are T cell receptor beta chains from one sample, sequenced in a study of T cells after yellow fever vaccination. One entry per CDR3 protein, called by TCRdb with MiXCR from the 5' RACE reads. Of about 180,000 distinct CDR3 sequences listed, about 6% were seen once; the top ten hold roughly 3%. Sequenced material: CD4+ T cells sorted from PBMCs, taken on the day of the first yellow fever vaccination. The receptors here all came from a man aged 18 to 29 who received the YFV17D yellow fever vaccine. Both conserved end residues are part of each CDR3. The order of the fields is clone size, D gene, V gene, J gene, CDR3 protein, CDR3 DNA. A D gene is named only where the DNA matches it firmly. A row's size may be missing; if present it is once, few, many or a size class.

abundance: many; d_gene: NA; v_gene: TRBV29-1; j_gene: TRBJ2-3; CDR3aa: CSVKSDGDTQYF; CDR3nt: TGCAGCGTTAAATCGGATGGGGATACGCAGTATTTT
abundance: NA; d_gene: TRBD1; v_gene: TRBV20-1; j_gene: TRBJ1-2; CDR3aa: CSAPPLGQGGYGYTF; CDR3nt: TGCAGTGCCCCCCCCTTGGGACAGGGGGGCTATGGCTACACCTTC
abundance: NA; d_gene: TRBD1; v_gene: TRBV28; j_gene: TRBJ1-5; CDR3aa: CALGGTDPRHQPQHF; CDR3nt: TGTGCCCTCGGAGGGACAGATCCCCGACATCAGCCCCAGCATTTT
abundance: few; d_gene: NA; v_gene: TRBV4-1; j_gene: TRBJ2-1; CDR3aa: CASSQDWTPYNEQFF; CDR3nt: TGCGCCAGCAGCCAAGATTGGACCCCCTACAATGAGCAGTTCTTC
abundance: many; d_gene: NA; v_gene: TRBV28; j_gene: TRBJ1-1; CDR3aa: CASSPPRGGKGTEAFF; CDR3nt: TGTGCCAGCAGTCCTCCTCGGGGGGGAAAAGGCACTGAAGCTTTCTTT
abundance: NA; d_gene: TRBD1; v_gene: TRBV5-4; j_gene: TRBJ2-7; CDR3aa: CASSFGDRVFYEQYF; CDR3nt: TGTGCCAGCAGCTTTGGGGACAGGGTTTTCTACGAGCAGTACTTC
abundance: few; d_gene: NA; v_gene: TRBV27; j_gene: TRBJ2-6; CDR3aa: CASSSLSGANVLTF; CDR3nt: TGTGCCAGCAGTTCATTATCTGGGGCCAACGTCCTGACTTTC
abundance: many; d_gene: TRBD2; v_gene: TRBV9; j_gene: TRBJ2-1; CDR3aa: CASSVSGGSYNEQFF; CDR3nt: TGTGCCAGCAGCGTATCGGGGGGCTCCTACAATGAGCAGTTCTTC
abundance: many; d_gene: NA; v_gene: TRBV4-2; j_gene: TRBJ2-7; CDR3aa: CASSQELGAVQFEQYF; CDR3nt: TGTGCCAGCAGCCAAGAATTAGGCGCGGTGCAGTTCGAGCAGTACTTC
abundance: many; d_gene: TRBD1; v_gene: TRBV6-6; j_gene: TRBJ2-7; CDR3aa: CASREQGADEQYF; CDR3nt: TGTGCCAGCAGAGAGCAGGGGGCCGACGAGCAGTACTTC
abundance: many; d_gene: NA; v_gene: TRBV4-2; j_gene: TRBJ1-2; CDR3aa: CASSQESRANYGYTF; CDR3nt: TGTGCCAGCAGCCAAGAATCTAGAGCTAACTATGGCTACACCTTC
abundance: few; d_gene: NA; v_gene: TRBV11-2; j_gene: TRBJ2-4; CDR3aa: CASRETGLIVSPERNIQYF; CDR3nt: TGTGCCAGCAGGGAAACAGGGTTGATTGTCTCTCCGGAGAGAAACATTCAGTACTTC
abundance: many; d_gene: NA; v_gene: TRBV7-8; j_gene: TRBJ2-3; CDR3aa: CATGDGARDTQYF; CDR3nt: TGTGCCACAGGGGACGGAGCAAGAGATACGCAGTATTTT
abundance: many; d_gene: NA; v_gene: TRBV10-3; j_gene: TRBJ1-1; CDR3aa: CAISGVEAEAFF; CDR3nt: TGTGCCATCAGTGGAGTAGAGGCTGAAGCTTTCTTT
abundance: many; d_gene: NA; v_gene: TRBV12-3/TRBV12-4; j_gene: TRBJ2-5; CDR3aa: CATGPQQETQYF; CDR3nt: TGTGCCACCGGACCGCAGCAAGAGACCCAGTACTTC